This T cell receptor (beta chain) emerged from a study of vaccination effects on CD4 cells after COVID-19 (dated by TCRdb to 2022 to 2024). For the wider study: Each participant received two doses of an mRNA SARS-CoV-2 vaccine, either BNT162b2 or mRNA-1273. In both COVID-19 convalescent patients and infection-naive vaccine recipients, the study compared SARS-CoV-2 spike-specific CD4+ TCR repertoires from before mRNA vaccination with those from after it. The full study included fewer than eleven COVID-19 convalescent patients and a handful of SARS-CoV-2-naive healthy vaccine recipients. Pre-vaccine samples were collected from a couple of convalescent patients 16 days and one week before the first dose, corresponding to 142 and 148 days after COVID-19 diagnosis. Cultures from other donors in the study were sequenced using the Oncomine TCR Beta short-read assay on an Illumina iSeq 100.

In the ViraFEST assay, PBMC were stimulated with viral peptide pools, and TCR sequencing was then used to find antigen-specific CD4+ T cell clonotypes based on their expansion. After roughly 11 days of culture, CD4+ T cells were isolated with the EasySep CD4+ T cell isolation kit. PCR-confirmed SARS-CoV-2 infection had occurred in convalescent patients between March and December 2020, before the Alpha, Beta and Delta variants emerged in the United States. Each well held under 2.5 million PBMC cultured in IMDM containing approximately 5.3% human AB serum, roughly 9.6 IU/ml IL-2 and gentamicin, along with around 11 ug/ml peptides. Half of the culture medium was replaced with fresh IL-2-containing medium on days 3 and 7. Unless otherwise noted, each peptide stimulation condition was cultured in triplicate wells. PBMC were separated from whole blood using Ficoll-Paque Plus gradient centrifugation and were then either cryopreserved at -140C or used fresh. The QIAamp micro DNA kit was used to extract genomic DNA from the cultured CD4+ T cells.

The CDR1 and CDR2 encoded by the germline V gene (reference sequence) are SEHNR and FQNEAQ. The CDR3 goes from the cysteine to the phenylalanine over 16 residues. Just the 48-base CDR3 DNA is kept, in frame starting at base 1. V has 5 bases trimmed and J has 0 bases trimmed; junction bases matching no gene number 6. What the authors observed across the whole study: The study was limited by a small number of convalescent patients, and early post-infection timepoints were lacking. At late post-vaccination timepoints, both infection-induced and vaccine-induced clones showed marked clonal contraction, consistent with waning T cell responses. Among convalescent patients, the spike-reactive repertoire after vaccination was made up mainly of new vaccine-induced clones that were largely distinct from the clones induced by infection.

Regarding this clone: Its antigen remains undetermined. Per-nucleotide qualities are absent, and no much larger clonotype sits a single base away.

Library preparation employed the immunoSEQ multiplex PCR assay. DNA from the cultured and isolated CD4+ T cells underwent TCR beta CDR3 sequencing. Per the source publication's procedure: Non-productive TCR sequences were discarded, and reads were trimmed to the CDR3 region, with only CDR3s of 7 or more amino acids retained. The MANAFEST web app was used to identify antigen-specific clonotypes by comparing expansion in peptide wells with expansion in reference cultures. For clones to be considered positive, expansion at FDR<0.05 versus reference and all other wells, an odds ratio above 5, and a frequency above 0.1% in two replicate wells were required. Clonotypes significantly expanded in SARS-CoV-2 spike wells and in at least one common cold coronavirus spike condition were defined as cross-reactive. CDR3 similarity was assessed by Levenshtein distance using the stringdist R package, and unrooted trees were constructed with ape in R 3.6.1. Imported from immuneACCESS, the table was reduced by TCRdb to in-frame sequences with V and J called. These copies leave out some clones; in studies compared against another copy, an unresolved V gene accounts for under half, and the cause of the remainder is not known. The D gene and trimming were derived from the DNA, and the V and J assignments and clone size from that table. Within this sample are about 20,000 clones, with less than 85% of them counted one time only. The top ten clones comprise about 38% of the sample.

The sequence links TRBV7-9 to TRBJ1-3; 8 nucleotides in the junction match TRBD1. The specimen was CD4+ T cells from PBMCs cultured with a peptide pool, collected before COVID-19 vaccination. This receptor was identified in a human donor who had a prior SARS-CoV-2 infection. The CDR3 region has the sequence CASSIGQGLSGNTIYF. The nucleotide sequence is TGTGCCAGCAGCATCGGACAGGGACTCTCTGGAAACACCATATATTTT.